This TCR beta chain was found in a study of cytomegalovirus exposure and HLA in healthy donors (dated by TCRdb to the late 2010s). In the study overall: According to an earlier analysis of around 600 of the donors, some 170 million T cells yielded some 110 million unique TCR beta sequences and 276 Gb of sequence data. To study patterns of TCR occurrence, a later analysis re-analyzed previously published TCR beta repertoires from several hundred donors and added high-resolution HLA genotyping. The study aimed to test whether signatures of past pathogen exposure could be identified by cataloging public T cell receptors. Both class I and class II loci were covered by HLA typing, at four-digit resolution. The later analysis used no new phenotypic data to find candidate immune exposures, relying instead on TCR beta sequences and their occurrence across donors. The T cell repertoires of 666 subjects were profiled by immunosequencing and related to cytomegalovirus serostatus. A separate validation cohort of roughly 130 different subjects was used in addition to the roughly 620-subject first cohort. To predict cytomegalovirus infection status, the study combined high-throughput TCR immunosequencing, statistical association of individual TCRs with disease status, and machine learning. Among 300 to 450 genotyped donors of the cohort, an average of around 240,000 unique TCR beta nucleotide sequences were sequenced per donor, roughly 20% of them non-productive. An early release covering 500 to 750 HLA-typed donors comprised about 300 gigabases of sequencing data and roughly 86 million unique TCR sequences. Every repertoire in the discovery cohort had been generated on one and the same sequencing platform. The number of donors typed differed by locus, with roughly 620-640 for A, B, C, DRB1 and DQB1, 522 for DQA1, approximately 580 for DPA1, and approximately 470 for DPB1. In an earlier analysis of several hundred of the donors, high-throughput TCR beta sequencing was used to judge whether each TCR beta V gene segment behaved as functional or pseudogenic. The genetic ancestry cluster associated with self-reported Caucasian donors included about 81% of the 398 genotyped donors. Because of strong linkage in the cohort, roughly five DR-DQ haplotypes were treated as single units for association and clustering. Donor age, sex, ethnicity and CMV serostatus were compiled alongside the repertoire data. Genome-wide SNP genotypes for about three fifths of the 666 donors were used in a later genetic analysis, which treated that subset as a discovery cohort.

Worth noting for this clone: The antigen it binds to is not known.

The cohort was made up of approximately 700 healthy bone marrow donors. At the time of sampling, every cohort member was nominally healthy, though immune exposures that went unrecorded were likely present. The donor tested CMV seropositive, placing the donor among the roughly 270 seropositive members of the cohort. A peripheral blood sample was provided by each donor, and peripheral blood mononuclear cells were used for TCR beta sequencing. The Qiagen DNeasy Blood Extraction Kit was used to extract genomic DNA from the blood cell samples. The library was generated by the immunoSEQ multiplex PCR assay. For the multiplex PCR, a mixture combining 60 forward primers for TCR Vbeta segments and 13 reverse primers for TCR Jbeta segments was used. The CDR3 region of rearranged TCR beta genes was amplified from genomic DNA with a multiplex PCR assay. The Illumina HiSeq System was used to sequence the amplified TCR beta libraries as 87-base-pair reads. The original pipeline was this. Across the roughly 700 repertoires, a later analysis counted approximately 75 million unique TCR beta chains, roughly 11 million of which were shared by at least two donors. To remove PCR and sequencing errors, raw reads were error-corrected and collapsed into unique sequences using a nearest-neighbor algorithm that merged closely related sequences. V, D and J gene segments were assigned by aligning CDR3 sequences to IMGT reference sequences. For a sequence to be retained, a match of at least six nucleotides was required to both a V gene segment and a J gene segment. Rearrangements were called productive when the CDR3 lacked stop codons and stayed in frame with V and J; all others were non-productive. CDR3 was defined by IMGT convention, running from the second conserved V-encoded cysteine to the conserved J-encoded phenylalanine. In an earlier analysis of around 600 of the donors, sequences lacking an unambiguous match to a single V gene segment were excluded. An earlier analysis of 587 of the donors called V segments functional above 56.7% productive rearrangements and segregating when the between-donor standard deviation exceeded 5%. A statistical classification framework was built for diagnosing cytomegalovirus status from the catalog of TCR beta chain sequences. A later analysis assigned V and J genes by comparing TCR nucleotide sequences with IMGT/GENE-DB human TR gene sequences. Using the TCRdist pipeline, a later analysis assigned CDR3 sequences along with most-parsimonious VDJ recombination scenarios. In a later analysis, each TCR beta chain was defined by its CDR3 amino acid sequence together with its V-gene family, and reads lacking a unique V-gene family were excluded. A later analysis removed roughly 590 highly shared, low-generation-probability nucleotide sequences to deal with suspected cross-contamination and a sequencing artifact. For each public chain, a later analysis derived a clonal expansion index from normalized ranks of inferred template counts within each repertoire. In a later analysis, generation probabilities were computed with a VDJ recombination model fitted to out-of-frame rearrangements, and the resulting probabilities were checked against IGoR. In a later analysis, hypergeometric tests were used to score TCR-TCR, TCR-HLA and TCR-CMV co-occurrence, with a repertoire-size bias correction applied to TCR pairs. To estimate false discovery rates, a later analysis permuted the HLA or CMV assignments 20 times. In a later analysis, co-occurring TCRs were grouped with DBSCAN, and TCRdist sequence similarity was added when clustering was performed within HLA-allele-positive subsets. Co-occurrence clustering excluded repertoires with fewer than 30,000 or more than 120,000 public chains, plus five with anomalous nucleotide sharing. TCRdb retrieved this table from immuneACCESS and kept in-frame rearrangements only. Not all clones are present; in checked studies, unresolved V genes account for under half, and no reason is known for the remainder. V, J and clone size were drawn from that table, and D and trimming were deduced from the DNA. The sample table holds 180,000 or so clones. Jointly, the top ten make up 0.79% of the sample.

General study outcomes and caveats: Because some donors lacked HLA typing at each locus, the association tests relied only on the typed subset. Sequencing depth was assumed to be roughly uniform across donors in the presence/absence analyses, though that assumption may not hold. The authors suggested that the approach could potentially be generalized to other disease states and immunological phenotypes. Strong co-occurrence of HLA alleles, especially DR and DQ, made assigning TCR associations to individual alleles difficult. The cohort was sequenced for TCR beta chains only, and without alpha or paired-chain data the features that could be detected were limited. The earlier analysis of 587 of the donors excluded approximately 15 rarely observed V segments, including chromosome 9 orphons, because counts were too low. Broadly in line with IMGT annotations, most TCR beta V segments showed up in productive rearrangements about 90% or about 30% of the time in an earlier analysis of several hundred of the donors. CMV serostatus was the only immune exposure information available for the cohort. At a false discovery rate of 0.05, a later analysis linked about 16,000 TCR beta sequences to specific HLA alleles. In a later analysis, several top co-occurrence clusters were reported to appear linked to parvovirus B19, influenza, CMV and Epstein-Barr virus. A later genetic analysis associated a missense DCLRE1C variant with V-gene and J-gene trimming of TCR beta chains, and an independent cohort replicated the association. A later genetic analysis reported fewer N-insertions in productive TCRs among donors in an Asian-associated ancestry cluster than the roughly 640-donor mean. A further reported finding was that TCR beta sequences accurately predicted the HLA-A and HLA-B alleles for most subjects in the first cohort. In a later analysis, TCR association rates were found to vary across HLA loci, with the most associated TCRs seen for DRB1 alleles and the fewest for HLA-C alleles. A later analysis found that most CMV-associated TCR beta chains appeared HLA-restricted, with HLA associations seemingly driven largely by CMV exposure. Linkage disequilibrium might explain the correlated functional status among segregating V segments, but an unknown experimental factor could not be ruled out. A total of 164 TCR beta chains were listed by the study as associated with cytomegalovirus. While some public TCRs were present in many individuals, most TCR sequences turned up only very rarely across donors. A later analysis found that HLA-associated TCR beta chains were more clonally expanded and had lower generation probabilities than equally common non-associated chains. Cytomegalovirus status was reported to be diagnosed by the classifier with high specificity and sensitivity in both the original and validation cohorts. In vitro tests confirmed that three of the cytomegalovirus-associated TCR beta chains recognize cytomegalovirus antigens. A cluster of highly shared sequence variants was judged likely to represent a technical artifact of the sequencing pipeline.

This clonotype was sampled from a young woman in good health and CMV-seropositive. Material for sequencing was PBMCs.

The CDR3 amino acid sequence is: CASNETPGLAGGRDYEQYF. The DNA reads TGTGCCAGCAACGAGACGCCGGGACTAGCGGGGGGCAGGGACTACGAGCAGTACTTC. The V and J segments used are TRBV2 and TRBJ2-7; the junction holds 15 bases that match TRBD2. The CDR3 has 19 amino acids, counting the end cysteine and phenylalanine. Only the CDR3 part of the read is kept: 57 bases, read in frame from the first base. From the germline V gene, CDR1 is SNHLY and CDR2 is FYNNEI. After removal of 7 bases from V and 3 bases from J, the junction retains 16 bases not matched to a gene.